The 30 T cell receptor beta chains listed next were all sequenced from one sample in a study of T cell responses to AZD1222 COVID-19 vaccine. Measured with immunoSEQ multiplex PCR; TCRdb has only the in-frame clones, and not every one. The data contain approximately 170,000 clones, roughly 89% of them singletons. The material was peripheral blood, obtained 28 days after the second AZD1222 dose. Source of these receptors: an adult who received the AZD1222 COVID-19 vaccine.

The chain has TRBV7-2 and TRBJ1-5; no clear D gene. The CDR3 runs to 14 residues. Germline loops: CDR1 SGHTA, CDR2 FQGNSA. Trimming took 8 bases from V and 1 from J, leaving 12 bases between them. This CDR3 reads CASQLSASNQPQHF. The DNA for the CDR3 is TGTGCCAGCCAGCTTAGTGCCAGCAATCAGCCCCAGCATTTT.

The V and J genes are TRBV7-6 and TRBJ1-3; 7 bases match TRBD1. CDR1 SGHVS and CDR2 FNYEAQ come from the germline V gene. The CDR3 is made up of 15 amino acids. The junction had 2 bases not matched to a gene; V was cut back by 3 bases and J by 0 bases. CDR3 sequence (DNA): TGTGCCAGCAGCTTGGCAGGGGGCTCTGGAAACACCATATATTTT. This gives the protein CASSLAGGSGNTIYF.

The chain links TRBV5-6 to TRBJ2-2; D gene unclear. V lost 2 bases and J 3 bases, leaving 8 bases between the germline ends. Germline V gene data show CDR1 as SGHDT and CDR2 as YYEEEE. The CDR3 runs 14 residues. This chain's CDR3 is CASSFPPDTGELFF. In nucleotides, the CDR3 is TGTGCCAGCAGCTTCCCCCCGGACACCGGGGAGCTGTTTTTT. Based on the CDR3 plus reference TRBV5-6 and TRBJ2-2, the full variable domain is DAGVTQSPTHLIKTRGQQVTLRCSPKSGHDTVSWYQQALGQGPQFIFQYYEEEERQRGNFPDRFSGHQFPNYSSELNVNALLLGDSALYLCASSFPPDTGELFFGEGSRLTVL.

This chain connects TRBV19 to TRBJ1-6; 11 nucleotides line up with TRBD1. J lost 7 bases, V lost 5 bases, and 7 bases had no gene match. Looked up from germline, CDR1 is LNHDA and CDR2 is SQIVND (reference sequence). The CDR3 has 16 amino acids. CDR3 sequence reads: CASSPRTGGGNSPLHF. DNA of the CDR3: TGTGCCAGTAGTCCCCGGACAGGGGGCGGGAATTCACCCCTCCACTTT.

The V call is TRBV12-5, the J call TRBJ1-4; D is unclear. This CDR3 region has 16 residues. Germline CDR1 reads LGHNT; CDR2 reads FRNRAP. The V end was cut by 1 base, the J end by 4 bases, with 13 bases between. The CDR3 loop reads CASGLARGSLNEKLFF. As DNA, the CDR3 is TGTGCTAGTGGTTTGGCACGTGGCAGCCTTAATGAAAAACTGTTTTTT. Filled out from reference TRBV12-5 and TRBJ1-4, the complete variable domain reads DARVTQTPRHKVTEMGQEVTMRCQPILGHNTVFWYRQTMMQGLELLAYFRNRAPLDDSGMPKDRFSAEMPDATLATLKIQPSEPRDSAVYFCASGLARGSLNEKLFFGSGTQLSVL.

The chain joins TRBV28 to TRBJ2-2; D tentatively fits TRBD1 or TRBD2 (5 bases each). Trimming took off 7 bases at V and 1 base at J, with 13 bases between the two ends. Germline V gene lookup returns CDR1 MDHEN and CDR2 SYDVKM. The CDR3 is 15 amino acids. CDR3 nucleotides: TGTGCCAGCACGAGGGGACGTGGGAACACCGGGGAGCTGTTTTTT. Translation gives CASTRGRGNTGELFF.

This clone was found once. The CDR3 coding sequence is TGTGCCAGCAGTTTCCTCGCCGGACAGGGGCCGTATTTT. It encodes CASSFLAGQGPYF. This chain joins TRBV6-5 and TRBJ2-3, with 9 bases fitting TRBD1. CDR1 MNHEY and CDR2 SVGAGI come from the germline V gene. The CDR3 length is 13 residues. V dropped 4 bases and J dropped 14; count of bases not matched to a gene: 10.

This sequence joins TRBV19 and TRBJ1-1; D is unresolved. CDR1 is LNHDA, CDR2 SQIVND, per germline (reference sequence). V was pared by 5 bases and J by 5 bases, with 15 bases between. The CDR3 has 14 amino acids. The CDR3 sequence is CASSFSHRLTEAFF. The DNA for the CDR3 is TGTGCCAGTAGTTTCTCACATAGATTGACTGAAGCTTTCTTT.

The V call is TRBV19, the J call TRBJ1-2; the D gene is possibly TRBD1 (5 bases). V gave up 2 bases and J gave up 4 bases, with 8 bases separating them. The CDR3 totals 13 residues. The V gene's germline CDR1 is LNHDA and CDR2 SQIVND (reference sequence). The CDR3 DNA reads TGTGCCAGTAGTATAAACAGGAGCTATGGCTACACCTTC. Protein: CASSINRSYGYTF.

The rearrangement joins TRBV14 to TRBJ2-1; D ambiguous. Germline-derived CDR1 and CDR2 are SGHDN and FVKESK. The CDR3 has 12 residues. V lost 5 bases, J lost 7 bases, and 9 bases lay in between. The CDR3 bases are TGTGCCAGCAGCGTTTCAGAGAATGAGCAGTTCTTC. It translates to CASSVSENEQFF.

The rearrangement joins TRBV18 to TRBJ1-6; 8 nucleotides line up with TRBD1. This CDR3 comprises 14 residues. Germline CDR1 reads KGHSH; CDR2 reads LQKENI. Trimming cost V 5 bases and J 4 bases; bases outside gene matches: 1. The DNA for the CDR3 is TGTGCCAGCTCAGGACAGGGTTATAATTCACCCCTCCACTTT. Translated: CASSGQGYNSPLHF.

Only one count was recorded for this clone. The chain carries TRBV4-2 and TRBJ2-1; 8 nucleotides agree with TRBD2. The CDR3 contains 15 residues. The V segment lost 4 bases and the J segment 8 bases; nucleotides outside the gene matches: 10. Germline V gene lookup returns CDR1 LGHNA and CDR2 YNFKEQ. The CDR3 is CASSPSRGGWDEQFF. DNA for the CDR3: TGTGCCAGCAGCCCCTCCCGCGGGGGGTGGGATGAGCAGTTCTTC.

The rearrangement joins TRBV10-3 to TRBJ2-5; D gene ambiguous. The germline V gene has CDR1 ENHRY and CDR2 SYGVKD. The V and J ends lost 2 bases and 2 bases respectively, with 0 bases between them. The CDR3 runs to 11 residues. CDR3 amino acids: CAISEQETQYF. The CDR3 coding sequence is TGTGCCATCAGTGAGCAAGAGACCCAGTACTTC.

The chain links TRBV4-1 to TRBJ1-2; D perhaps matches TRBD1 (6 bases). V lost 0 bases and J 2 bases, leaving 13 bases between the germline ends. The CDR3 totals 16 residues. Germline V gene sequence: CDR1 MGHRA, CDR2 YSYEKL. In DNA form, the CDR3 reads TGCGCCAGCAGCCAAGATAGGGGGACACCGAACTATGGCTACACCTTC. This translates into CASSQDRGTPNYGYTF.

On this clone: Different DNA sequences within this sample yield the same CDR3. V is TRBV18 and J is TRBJ1-1; TRBD1 matches at 7 bases. The V segment lost 3 bases and the J segment 0 bases; nucleotides outside the gene matches: 1. The CDR3 sequence is 14 residues long. CDR1 and CDR2 from the germline V gene are KGHSH and LQKENI. CDR3: CASSPGTVNTEAFF. As DNA, the CDR3 is TGTGCCAGCTCACCCGGGACAGTGAACACTGAAGCTTTCTTT.

V is TRBV9 and J is TRBJ1-6, with a tentative D call TRBD1 (6 bases). The CDR3 length is 15 residues. Germline loops: CDR1 SGDLS, CDR2 YYNGEE. V lost 3 bases to trimming and J lost 6 bases, with 13 bases between them. The CDR3 sequence is CASSGQGSGNSPLHF. The CDR3 nucleotides read TGTGCCAGCAGCGGGCAGGGGAGCGGTAATTCACCCCTCCACTTT.

This clone appeared a few times. This sample also contains other DNA sequences that code for the same CDR3. This chain links TRBV4-3 with TRBJ1-1; D gene uncertain. The CDR3 is made up of 14 amino acids. The V end was cut by 0 bases, the J end by 2 bases, with 7 bases between. The germline CDR1 and CDR2 sequences are LGHNA and YSLEER. The CDR3 DNA is TGCGCCAGCAGCCAAGATCGGGTTAACACTGAAGCTTTCTTT. This gives the protein CASSQDRVNTEAFF.

The chain combines TRBV11-2 with TRBJ2-1, with 11 bases matching TRBD2. The CDR3 contains 20 residues. The V gene's germline CDR1 is SGHAT and CDR2 FQNNGV. The J segment lost 8 bases and the V segment lost 0 bases, leaving 18 bases of the junction unmatched. This CDR3 reads CASSLEGPTRASGGRDEQFF. DNA for the CDR3: TGTGCCAGCAGCTTAGAGGGGCCCACGCGGGCTAGCGGGGGGAGAGATGAGCAGTTCTTC.

The chain employs TRBV9 and TRBJ2-1; D is perhaps TRBD1 or TRBD2 (5 bases each). This CDR3 is 15 amino acids long. V was shortened by 0 bases and J by 0 bases, with 7 bases between the two germline ends. Germline V lookup: CDR1 SGDLS, CDR2 YYNGEE. The CDR3 region has the DNA TGTGCCAGCAGCGTAGACGGGGCCTCCTACAATGAGCAGTTCTTC. This codes for CASSVDGASYNEQFF.

The J gene is TRBJ2-7, the V gene TRBV19; D gene unclear. Germline loops: CDR1 LNHDA, CDR2 SQIVND (reference sequence). Trimming left V 5 bases short and J 3 bases short, with 17 bases between. The CDR3 runs 15 residues. The chain's CDR3 is CASSLGNHAVYEQYF. In DNA form, the CDR3 reads TGTGCCAGTAGTCTGGGCAACCACGCTGTCTACGAGCAGTACTTC.

J is TRBJ1-5 and V is TRBV3-1 (or the pseudogene TRBV3-2); 7 nucleotides match TRBD1. Germline CDR1 reads LGHDT; CDR2 reads YNNKEL (reference sequence). CDR3 length: 15 residues. Losses at the gene ends were 3 bases for V and 4 bases for J; bases not matched to a gene: 6. This CDR3 is CASSQFSTGNQPQHF. CDR3 sequence (DNA): TGTGCCAGCAGCCAGTTTTCGACAGGGAATCAGCCCCAGCATTTT.

The V and J genes are TRBV6-4 and TRBJ1-6, with D unresolved. The CDR3 consists of 16 residues. Germline V gene data show CDR1 as MRHNA and CDR2 as SNTAGT. The V end was cut by 7 bases, the J end by 8 bases, with 21 bases between. This chain's CDR3 is CASIHEVEGMDSPLHF. DNA of the CDR3: TGTGCCAGCATTCACGAGGTGGAGGGTATGGATTCACCCCTCCACTTT.

V and J are TRBV4-1 and TRBJ1-1; D gene uncertain. The V end lost 0 bases, the J end lost 0 bases, and 8 bases lay between the germline ends. CDR1 and CDR2 from the germline V gene are MGHRA and YSYEKL. The CDR3 is 15 residues long. The CDR3 protein is CASSQEPGMNTEAFF. DNA of the CDR3: TGCGCCAGCAGCCAAGAACCCGGGATGAACACTGAAGCTTTCTTT.

V usage is TRBV6-1 and J usage is TRBJ1-2; TRBD1 might be the D (6 bases). Germline V lookup: CDR1 MNHNS, CDR2 SASEGT. V shed 2 bases and J shed 4 bases, with 20 bases lying between them. The CDR3 covers 17 residues. Here the CDR3 reads CASSERGAIEIIYGYTF. The DNA for the CDR3 is TGTGCCAGCAGTGAAAGGGGGGCAATCGAAATCATCTATGGCTACACCTTC.

This clone came up once. V usage is TRBV7-2 and J usage is TRBJ2-1; TRBD1 matches at 8 bases. This CDR3 has 13 amino acids. CDR1 is SGHTA and CDR2 is FQGNSA in the germline V gene. With 2 bases clipped from V and 14 bases from J, the junction kept 8 bases outside the gene matches. CDR3 sequence: CASSLPGTGREFF. The CDR3 DNA follows: TGTGCCAGCAGCTTACCCGGGACAGGAAGGGAGTTCTTC.

A few counts support this clone. V is TRBV5-1 and J is TRBJ1-6, with TRBD1 identical over 7 bases. The germline CDR1 and CDR2 sequences are SGHRS and YFSETQ. This CDR3 has 16 residues. The V and J ends lost 5 bases and 7 bases, in that order; junction bases with no gene match: 12. CDR3 residues: CASSKLTGSANSPLHF. DNA for the CDR3: TGCGCCAGCAGTAAGCTGACAGGGTCGGCCAATTCACCCCTCCACTTT.

The CDR3 DNA reads as TGCGCCAGCAGCCCGTGGGACGGCCAAGAGACCCAGTACTTC. This translates into CASSPWDGQETQYF. This chain uses TRBV5-1 with TRBJ2-5; D tentatively fits TRBD1 or TRBD2 (5 bases each). The CDR3 consists of 14 residues. CDR1 is SGHRS and CDR2 is YFSETQ in the germline V gene. Trimming removed 4 bases from V and 1 base from J, with 11 bases in between.

The genes are TRBV4-2 and TRBJ2-1, with 7 bases matching TRBD2. The CDR3 spans 16 residues. The junction had 16 bases not matched to a gene; V was cut back by 6 bases and J by 8 bases. The germline CDR1 and CDR2 sequences are LGHNA and YNFKEQ. The CDR3 is CASSPSPAGISYEQFF. DNA for the CDR3: TGTGCCAGCAGTCCAAGCCCAGCGGGGATTTCTTATGAGCAGTTCTTC.

This clone was observed a handful of times. The rearrangement links TRBV6-5 to TRBJ1-1; D remains unclear. The ends were cut back, 4 bases at V and 1 base at J, with 4 bases in the middle. Per the germline V gene, CDR1 is MNHEY and CDR2 is SVGAGI. CDR3 length equals 12 residues. The CDR3: CASSWGNTEAFF. CDR3 DNA: TGTGCCAGCAGTTGGGGGAACACTGAAGCTTTCTTT.

This sequence joins TRBV5-4 and TRBJ1-6; the D gene is possibly TRBD1 (5 bases). Germline V gene sequence: CDR1 SGHNT, CDR2 YYREEE (reference sequence). The CDR3 covers 15 residues. The V gene lost 4 bases and the J gene lost 8 bases, with 16 bases spanning the gap. CDR3 DNA: TGTGCCAGCAGCCCTGGGATCGGGGCGGATTCACCCCTCCACTTT. This gives the protein CASSPGIGADSPLHF.